This T cell receptor (beta chain) was sequenced during a study of cytomegalovirus exposure and HLA in healthy donors. Study results and caveats: Through in vitro validation, three CMV-associated chains were shown to be specific for CMV antigens. Segments of the TCR beta V type were, in most cases, productive about 87% or about 30% of the time in an earlier analysis. For cytomegalovirus status, the classifier reportedly gave diagnoses with high specificity and sensitivity. In a later analysis, at a false discovery rate of 0.05, 16,951 TCR beta sequences were associated with HLA alleles.

The PCR was carried out with 60 Vbeta primers and 13 Jbeta primers. The protocol was immunoSEQ multiplex PCR, while the TCRdb copy is restricted to in-frame clones and leaves out a portion. The sample holds 85,000 to 130,000 clones, around 71% seen once. CDR1 MGHRA and CDR2 YSYEKL come from the germline V gene. This CDR3 is 13 amino acids long. The ends were cut back, 4 bases at V and 0 bases at J, with 4 bases in the middle. There are a few counts of this clone. Its antigen remains unidentified. Sequencing was performed on PBMCs. The V and J genes are TRBV4-1 and TRBJ1-3; D call uncertain. The source of this sequence is a boy younger than 18 in good health and CMV-seronegative. The CDR3 bases are TGCGCCAGCAGCCCCTTCTCTGGAAACACCATATATTTT. Protein: CASSPFSGNTIYF.